The 3 T cell receptor beta chains below come from one sample, sequenced in a study of blood T cell repertoires in COVID-19. Here immunoSEQ multiplex PCR was the method, and the copy in TCRdb shows in-frame clones only, minus some. Among 140,000 or so clones listed, roughly 88% were seen once. The sample was peripheral blood. The receptors originated from a man between 60 and 75 years old with active or convalescent COVID-19.

V usage is TRBV4-3 and J usage is TRBJ2-7; 8 bases map to TRBD2. J lost 7 bases, V lost 1 base, and 3 bases had no gene match. Per the germline V gene, CDR1 is LGHNA and CDR2 is YSLEER. This CDR3 is built from 13 residues. The CDR3, as DNA: TGCGCCAGCAGCCAAGCGGGAGGGCGGGAGCAGTACTTC. Translating it yields CASSQAGGREQYF.

The chain joins TRBV19 to TRBJ2-4, with D tentatively TRBD1 (6 bases). From germline, CDR1 is LNHDA and CDR2 SQIVND (reference sequence). Trimming pared 6 bases from V and 0 bases from J, leaving 18 bases between. CDR3 length equals 17 residues. The CDR3 DNA follows: TGTGCCAGTAGCCCCTCGCTGGGACACATAGCCAAAAACATTCAGTACTTC. Translating it yields CASSPSLGHIAKNIQYF.

This clone was counted only a few times. The chain combines TRBV5-6 with TRBJ2-7; 12 positions agree with TRBD2. CDR3 length: 16 amino acids. Germline assignment: CDR1 SGHDT and CDR2 YYEEEE. Unmatched junction bases numbered 9, after V lost 3 bases and J lost 5 bases. The CDR3 DNA reads TGTGCCAGCAGCTCTCGACTAGCGGGAGTTCAGAACGAGCAGTACTTC. Translating gives CASSSRLAGVQNEQYF.